This TCR beta chain was obtained from a study of cytomegalovirus exposure and HLA in healthy donors. Points from the study as a whole: Previous analysis showed most TCR beta V segments were productive about 90% or about 30% of the time.

It was with 60 Vbeta and 13 Jbeta primers that the PCR ran. Libraries were prepared by immunoSEQ multiplex PCR; TCRdb keeps only in-frame clonotypes and omits some of them. This sample yields about 160,000 clones, of which more than 65% are seen a single time; 5% to 7% belongs to the top ten. For this clone: Its antigen is still unknown.

The CDR3 spans 15 residues. Germline V gives CDR1 MDHEN, CDR2 SYDVKM. V was pared by 6 bases and J by 4 bases, with 4 bases of the junction left unmatched. Sequenced: PBMCs. This chain connects TRBV28 to TRBJ2-5, with 14 bases matching TRBD2. The TCR originated in a man aged 45-65 years in good health and CMV-seropositive. DNA for the CDR3: TGTGCCAGCAGGGGGACTAGCGGGAGTTTAGAGACCCAGTACTTC. Translating it yields CASRGTSGSLETQYF.